Listed below are T cell receptor beta chains from one sample, sequenced in a study of blood T cell repertoires in COVID-19. Repertoires were generated with immunoSEQ multiplex PCR, while TCRdb's copy carries only in-frame clones and drops some. The sample has about 210,000 clones; almost 85% are singletons. Sequencing input: peripheral blood. These receptors were obtained from a woman aged 50 to 65 with active or convalescent COVID-19. Each CDR3 is given with its conserved first and last residue. D genes are given only for firm matches. Not every row has a clone size; where given, it reads once, few, many or a size class.

v_gene: TRBV15; abundance: -; d_gene: TRBD2; j_gene: TRBJ2-5; CDR3aa: CATSRDVGTSGAQETQYF; CDR3nt: TGTGCCACCAGCAGAGATGTAGGGACTAGCGGGGCCCAAGAGACCCAGTACTTC
v_gene: TRBV24-1; abundance: -; d_gene: -; j_gene: TRBJ2-3; CDR3aa: CATSDTGAPADTQYF; CDR3nt: TGTGCCACCAGTGATACTGGGGCCCCGGCGGATACGCAGTATTTT
v_gene: TRBV14; abundance: -; d_gene: -; j_gene: TRBJ2-3; CDR3aa: CASSPLGLSTDTQYF; CDR3nt: TGTGCCAGCAGCCCATTAGGACTTTCCACAGATACGCAGTATTTT
v_gene: TRBV28; abundance: -; d_gene: TRBD1; j_gene: TRBJ2-5; CDR3aa: CASRSSGGQETQYF; CDR3nt: TGTGCCAGCAGGAGTTCAGGGGGCCAAGAGACCCAGTACTTC
v_gene: TRBV3-1/TRBV3-2; abundance: -; d_gene: -; j_gene: TRBJ1-1; CDR3aa: CASSPPRPRTEAFF; CDR3nt: TGTGCCAGCAGCCCACCTCGTCCCAGGACTGAAGCTTTCTTT
v_gene: TRBV2; abundance: -; d_gene: -; j_gene: TRBJ2-6; CDR3aa: CASSESSRMLGANVLTF; CDR3nt: TGTGCCAGCAGTGAAAGTTCCAGGATGTTGGGGGCCAACGTCCTGACTTTC
v_gene: TRBV11-2; abundance: few; d_gene: -; j_gene: TRBJ2-1; CDR3aa: CASSSDFPSSYNEQFF; CDR3nt: TGTGCCAGCAGCTCGGACTTCCCAAGCTCCTACAATGAGCAGTTCTTC
v_gene: TRBV4-1; abundance: -; d_gene: -; j_gene: TRBJ1-5; CDR3aa: CASSQEAAGNQPQHF; CDR3nt: TGCGCCAGCAGCCAAGAGGCAGCGGGCAATCAGCCCCAGCATTTT
v_gene: TRBV30; abundance: -; d_gene: -; j_gene: TRBJ2-5; CDR3aa: CAWSVLGGVTETQYF; CDR3nt: TGTGCCTGGAGTGTACTGGGGGGAGTAACGGAGACCCAGTACTTC
v_gene: TRBV29-1; abundance: few; d_gene: TRBD2; j_gene: TRBJ2-5; CDR3aa: CSFAGGGRETQYF; CDR3nt: TGCAGCTTTGCGGGGGGGGGCCGAGAGACCCAGTACTTC
v_gene: TRBV3-1/TRBV3-2; abundance: once; d_gene: -; j_gene: TRBJ1-6; CDR3aa: CASSQGRAPSYNSPLHF; CDR3nt: TGTGCCAGCAGCCAAGGGAGGGCCCCCTCCTATAATTCACCCCTCCACTTT
v_gene: TRBV7-9; abundance: -; d_gene: -; j_gene: TRBJ1-5; CDR3aa: CASSFEGDQPQHF; CDR3nt: TGTGCCAGCAGCTTTGAGGGGGACCAGCCCCAGCATTTT
v_gene: TRBV5-4; abundance: -; d_gene: TRBD2; j_gene: TRBJ2-7; CDR3aa: CASSLAGTSGRAKQYF; CDR3nt: TGTGCCAGCAGCTTGGCGGGGACTAGCGGGAGGGCCAAGCAGTACTTC
v_gene: TRBV3-1/TRBV3-2; abundance: -; d_gene: TRBD2; j_gene: TRBJ2-3; CDR3aa: CASSRGRAGGWDTQYF; CDR3nt: TGTGCCAGCAGCCGGGGTAGAGCGGGGGGCTGGGATACGCAGTATTTT
v_gene: TRBV12-3/TRBV12-4; abundance: -; d_gene: -; j_gene: TRBJ2-2; CDR3aa: CASRPDSVGELFF; CDR3nt: TGTGCCAGCAGGCCCGACTCGGTCGGGGAGCTGTTTTTT
v_gene: TRBV19; abundance: -; d_gene: TRBD1; j_gene: TRBJ1-2; CDR3aa: CASSFLGQGDYGYTF; CDR3nt: TGTGCCAGTAGTTTTTTGGGACAGGGGGACTATGGCTACACCTTC
v_gene: TRBV6-4; abundance: -; d_gene: TRBD1; j_gene: TRBJ1-1; CDR3aa: CASSAGTESTEAFF; CDR3nt: TGTGCCAGCAGTGCGGGGACAGAGAGCACTGAAGCTTTCTTT
v_gene: TRBV28; abundance: -; d_gene: -; j_gene: TRBJ1-1; CDR3aa: CASSLTLAVFEAFF; CDR3nt: TGTGCCAGCAGTTTAACCCTAGCCGTGTTTGAAGCTTTCTTT
v_gene: TRBV12-3/TRBV12-4; abundance: -; d_gene: -; j_gene: TRBJ2-1; CDR3aa: CASSFSGGQFF; CDR3nt: TGTGCCAGCAGTTTTAGCGGAGGGCAGTTCTTC
v_gene: TRBV18; abundance: -; d_gene: TRBD2; j_gene: TRBJ2-1; CDR3aa: CASSPAIAGGDEQFF; CDR3nt: TGTGCCAGCTCACCAGCAATAGCGGGAGGGGATGAGCAGTTCTTC
v_gene: TRBV5-6; abundance: -; d_gene: TRBD2; j_gene: TRBJ2-3; CDR3aa: CASSLSGIADTQYF; CDR3nt: TGTGCCAGCAGCTTGAGCGGGATCGCAGATACGCAGTATTTT
v_gene: TRBV28; abundance: -; d_gene: -; j_gene: TRBJ1-4; CDR3aa: CASWGGRREKLFF; CDR3nt: TGTGCCAGCTGGGGGGGTCGGCGTGAAAAACTGTTTTTT
v_gene: TRBV5-4; abundance: -; d_gene: TRBD1; j_gene: TRBJ1-1; CDR3aa: CASSRDSNTEAFF; CDR3nt: TGTGCCAGCAGTCGGGACAGTAACACTGAAGCTTTCTTT
v_gene: TRBV7-2; abundance: -; d_gene: -; j_gene: TRBJ2-1; CDR3aa: CASSPGSSYNEQFF; CDR3nt: TGTGCCAGCAGCCCAGGTAGCTCCTACAATGAGCAGTTCTTC
v_gene: TRBV7-8; abundance: -; d_gene: -; j_gene: TRBJ1-1; CDR3aa: CASSFGGYGNTEAFF; CDR3nt: TGTGCCAGCAGCTTCGGGGGATATGGGAACACTGAAGCTTTCTTT
v_gene: TRBV3-1/TRBV3-2; abundance: -; d_gene: -; j_gene: TRBJ2-3; CDR3aa: CASSQGLARAVDTQYF; CDR3nt: TGTGCCAGCAGCCAAGGGCTAGCGCGGGCGGTAGATACGCAGTATTTT
v_gene: TRBV27; abundance: -; d_gene: -; j_gene: TRBJ1-2; CDR3aa: CASSLGQAYGYTF; CDR3nt: TGTGCCAGCAGTTTGGGACAAGCTTATGGCTACACCTTC
v_gene: TRBV7-2; abundance: -; d_gene: -; j_gene: TRBJ2-5; CDR3aa: CASSLVPRVQETQYF; CDR3nt: TGTGCCAGCAGCTTAGTACCCAGGGTACAAGAGACCCAGTACTTC
v_gene: TRBV6-1; abundance: -; d_gene: -; j_gene: TRBJ1-1; CDR3aa: CASSEERWVNTEAFF; CDR3nt: TGTGCCAGCAGTGAAGAGCGGTGGGTGAACACTGAAGCTTTCTTT
v_gene: TRBV24-1; abundance: -; d_gene: TRBD2; j_gene: TRBJ2-2; CDR3aa: CATSDDSGGPQTGELFF; CDR3nt: TGTGCCACCAGTGACGATAGCGGGGGGCCTCAGACCGGGGAGCTGTTTTTT
v_gene: TRBV5-1; abundance: few; d_gene: TRBD1; j_gene: TRBJ1-2; CDR3aa: CASSLGDRGLYGYTF; CDR3nt: TGCGCCAGCAGCTTGGGTGACAGGGGGCTCTATGGCTACACCTTC
v_gene: TRBV30; abundance: -; d_gene: -; j_gene: TRBJ1-1; CDR3aa: CAWMGAGENEAFF; CDR3nt: TGTGCCTGGATGGGTGCAGGGGAGAATGAAGCTTTCTTT